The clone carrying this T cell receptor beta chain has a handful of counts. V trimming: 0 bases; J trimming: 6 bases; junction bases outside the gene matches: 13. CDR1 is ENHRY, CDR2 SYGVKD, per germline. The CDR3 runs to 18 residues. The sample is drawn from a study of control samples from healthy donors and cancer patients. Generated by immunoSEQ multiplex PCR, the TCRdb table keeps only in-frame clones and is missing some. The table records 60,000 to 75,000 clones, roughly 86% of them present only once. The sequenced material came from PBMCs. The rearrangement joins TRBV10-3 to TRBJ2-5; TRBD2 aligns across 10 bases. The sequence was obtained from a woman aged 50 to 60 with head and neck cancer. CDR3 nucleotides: TGTGCCATCAGTGAGTCTAGCGGGGGGAATCAGAAGTCAAAGACCCAGTACTTC. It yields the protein CAISESSGGNQKSKTQYF.